This T cell receptor beta chain was found in a study of blood T cells in healthy people across ages. Points from the study as a whole: While age rose, TCR beta diversity per million T cells dropped in a roughly linear way.

As regards this clonotype: Its antigen is unidentified.

Primed by a sample-barcoded 5' primer and a J-beta primer mix, a second PCR proceeded for about 6 to 12 cycles. One entry per CDR3 protein, called by TCRdb with MiXCR from the 5' RACE reads. Among more than 500,000 distinct CDR3 sequences, approximately 25% were seen once, and the ten largest hold less than 20%. Total RNA was isolated from each sample in quantities of at least 6 micrograms. The receptor was derived from a woman between 65 and 79 years old in good health. The sequencing sample was made of blood.

The CDR3 protein is CASSPHQGGPQETQYF. The CDR3 coding sequence is TGCGCCAGCAGCCCTCATCAGGGGGGCCCCCAAGAGACCCAGTACTTC. This sequence joins TRBV4-1 and TRBJ2-5; a possible D gene is TRBD1 (7 bases). V dropped 4 bases and J dropped 1 base, with 16 bases sitting between them. This CDR3 region has 16 residues. The germline CDR1 and CDR2 sequences are MGHRA and YSYEKL.